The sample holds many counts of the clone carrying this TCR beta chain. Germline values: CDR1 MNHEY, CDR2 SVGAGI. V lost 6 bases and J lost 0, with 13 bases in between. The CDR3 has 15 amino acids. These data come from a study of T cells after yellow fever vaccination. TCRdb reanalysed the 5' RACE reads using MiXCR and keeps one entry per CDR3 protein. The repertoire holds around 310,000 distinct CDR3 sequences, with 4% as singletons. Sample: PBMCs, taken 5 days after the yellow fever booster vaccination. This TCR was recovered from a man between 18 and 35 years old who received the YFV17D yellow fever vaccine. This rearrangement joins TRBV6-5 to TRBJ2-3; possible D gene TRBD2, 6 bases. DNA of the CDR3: TGTGCCAGCAGCTTACTAGCAGATAGCACAGATACGCAGTATTTT. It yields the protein CASSLLADSTDTQYF.